The 14 T cell receptor beta chains below were found in one sample sequenced in a study of blood T cell repertoires in COVID-19. Here immunoSEQ multiplex PCR was the method, and the copy in TCRdb shows in-frame clones only, minus some. The repertoire holds under 250,000 clones, with over 75% as singletons. Sequenced material: PBMCs or T cells enriched from blood (not recorded which). The receptor set was obtained from a woman between 50 and 59 years old with acute COVID-19.

The chain has TRBV3-1 (or the pseudogene TRBV3-2) and TRBJ2-1, with TRBD2 matching over 12 bases. This CDR3 spans 15 amino acids. V lost 2 bases to trimming and J lost 8 bases; unmatched junction nucleotides: 4. Looked up from germline, CDR1 is LGHDT and CDR2 is YNNKEL (reference sequence). This chain's CDR3 is CASSQSSGGADEQFF. CDR3 nucleotide sequence: TGTGCCAGCAGCCAATCTAGCGGGGGGGCGGATGAGCAGTTCTTC.

The CDR3 here is CASHHSGTGKDSTDTQYF. CDR3 in DNA: TGTGCCAGTCATCATTCCGGGACAGGGAAAGATAGCACAGATACGCAGTATTTT. The V call is TRBV5-6, the J call TRBJ2-3; TRBD1 matches at 9 bases. The CDR3 is 18 amino acids. J gave up 0 bases and V 8 bases, and 16 bases lay outside the gene matches. The germline V gene has CDR1 SGHDT and CDR2 YYEEEE.

The chain combines TRBV10-1 with TRBJ2-1; 10 bases fit TRBD2. The CDR3 runs 15 residues. The V segment lost 3 bases and the J segment 10 bases; nucleotides outside the gene matches: 9. CDR1 and CDR2 from the germline V gene are WNHNN and SYGVQD (reference sequence). The CDR3 region has the DNA TGCGCCAGCAGTGACATAAGAATAGCGGGGGGAGAGCAGTTCTTC. Translated, it gives CASSDIRIAGGEQFF.

This clone has a single count. The rearrangement uses TRBV4-2 and TRBJ1-3; 7 bases are shared with TRBD1. CDR1 is LGHNA and CDR2 is YNFKEQ in the germline V gene. V lost 3 bases and J lost 4; bases outside the gene matches: 9. The CDR3 is made up of 16 amino acids. The CDR3 region is CASSQATGPGGNTIYF. The CDR3 DNA sequence: TGTGCCAGCAGCCAGGCGACAGGGCCGGGAGGAAACACCATATATTTT.

The chain combines TRBV5-6 with TRBJ1-2; D is undetermined. With 0 bases removed from V and 4 bases from J, the gap between germline ends came to 10 bases. The germline V gene has CDR1 SGHDT and CDR2 YYEEEE. The CDR3 covers 14 residues. The CDR3 DNA follows: TGTGCCAGCAGCTTGGATCGCAACAGCTATGGCTACACCTTC. Amino acids: CASSLDRNSYGYTF.

The chain links TRBV2 to TRBJ1-6, with TRBD1 matching 9 bases. The CDR3 is 15 amino acids. CDR1 and CDR2 (germline): SNHLY, FYNNEI. J was trimmed by 9 bases and V by 5 bases; bases with no gene match: 8. This chain's CDR3 is CASSSLDRGSSPLHF. The CDR3 region has the DNA TGTGCCAGCAGTTCACTGGACAGGGGCAGTTCACCCCTCCACTTT.

The genes are TRBV3-1 (or the pseudogene TRBV3-2) and TRBJ1-2; the D is unclear. There are 15 residues in the CDR3. V gave up 0 bases and J gave up 10 bases, with 18 bases separating them. Looked up from germline, CDR1 is LGHDT and CDR2 is YNNKEL (reference sequence). The CDR3, as DNA: TGTGCCAGCAGCCAAGATCCAGGCAGCTCCACCCTCTACACCTTC. Its protein is CASSQDPGSSTLYTF.

The chain has TRBV3-1 (or the pseudogene TRBV3-2) and TRBJ2-7; 11 bases agree with TRBD2. The CDR3 length is 18 residues. Germline V gene data show CDR1 as LGHDT and CDR2 as YNNKEL (reference sequence). The junction had 12 bases not matched to a gene; V was cut back by 1 base and J by 4 bases. CDR3 DNA sequence: TGTGCCAGCAGCCAAGTATCAGGGCTAGCGGGGGGCGGGTACGAGCAGTACTTC. Translating gives CASSQVSGLAGGGYEQYF.

The chain carries TRBV25-1 and TRBJ1-1; 10 bases are shared with TRBD1. The junction had 10 bases not matched to a gene; V was cut back by 9 bases and J by 6 bases. The CDR3 extends over 14 amino acids. The germline gives CDR1 MGHDK, CDR2 SYGVNS. CDR3 bases: TGTGCCAGTACGAGACAGGGGGCAACCCCTGAAGCTTTCTTT. Residues: CASTRQGATPEAFF.

This rearrangement joins TRBV20-1 to TRBJ2-1; 7 positions match TRBD1. The CDR3 loop spans 14 amino acids. V lost 3 bases and J lost 4; bases outside the gene matches: 6. Looked up from germline, CDR1 is DFQATT and CDR2 is SNEGSKA (reference sequence). CDR3 loop: CSASRGQSYNEQFF. The CDR3 DNA sequence: TGCAGTGCTAGTCGGGGACAGTCTTACAATGAGCAGTTCTTC.

The gene calls are TRBV6-5 and TRBJ1-5; perhaps TRBD1 as D (5 bases). CDR1 is MNHEY, CDR2 SVGAGI, per germline. V shed 5 bases and J shed 2 bases, with 13 bases lying between them. The CDR3 covers 15 residues. The CDR3 DNA is TGTGCCAGCAGTCCAAAAGGGGATGGCAATCAGCCCCAGCATTTT. It encodes CASSPKGDGNQPQHF.

This clone was seen only once. The V gene is TRBV4-2, the J gene TRBJ2-1; a weak D match, TRBD2 (7 bases). CDR3 length: 19 residues. Germline values: CDR1 LGHNA, CDR2 YNFKEQ. V lost 0 bases to trimming and J lost 1 base, with 19 bases between them. The CDR3 DNA follows: TGTGCCAGCAGCCAAGATCTGCGGGGGCCGGGAAGGTCCTACAATGAGCAGTTCTTC. It is translated as CASSQDLRGPGRSYNEQFF.

The gene calls are TRBV6-1 and TRBJ2-1, with D tentatively TRBD2 (7 bases). Deletions cut 4 bases from V and 5 bases from J, with 18 bases between. This CDR3 is 16 amino acids long. Germline V CDR1 and CDR2: MNHNS, SASEGT. This CDR3 reads CASSAGGAGMDNEQFF. The CDR3 DNA reads as TGTGCCAGCAGTGCTGGGGGGGCAGGGATGGACAATGAGCAGTTCTTC.

V is TRBV12-3 or TRBV12-4 and J is TRBJ1-2, with D hard to call. This CDR3 has 12 amino acids. The germline V and J ends were trimmed by 6 bases and 3 bases, with 8 bases remaining between them. The CDR3 is CASRQNYYGYTF. CDR3 DNA sequence: TGTGCCAGCAGACAGAACTACTATGGCTACACCTTC.